Listed below are T cell receptor beta chains from one sample, sequenced in a study of PD-1 blockade in classical Hodgkin lymphoma. Measured with immunoSEQ multiplex PCR; TCRdb has only the in-frame clones, and not every one. The sample holds about 41,000 clones; around 69% are singletons and the top ten take about 2.7%. The sample consisted of peripheral blood mononuclear cells (PBMCs), taken before the fourth cycle of nivolumab. These receptors all come from a human donor with classical Hodgkin lymphoma. The CDR3 runs from the conserved cysteine through the conserved F or W. The D gene is left open where the match is weak. Some rows have no size entry. The others give once, few or many, or a class for an expanded clone.

clone_size: NA; d_call: NA; j_call: TRBJ1-1; v_call: TRBV30; cdr3_aa: CACRTDSLNTEAFF; cdr3_nt: TGTGCCTGTCGGACAGACAGCCTGAACACTGAAGCTTTCTTT
clone_size: NA; d_call: TRBD2; j_call: TRBJ2-1; v_call: TRBV7-2; cdr3_aa: CASSLKRGGNEQFF; cdr3_nt: TGTGCCAGCAGCTTGAAGCGGGGGGGCAATGAGCAGTTCTTC
clone_size: NA; d_call: NA; j_call: TRBJ2-1; v_call: TRBV7-2; cdr3_aa: CASSLSGSYNEQFF; cdr3_nt: TGTGCCAGCAGCTTATCGGGATCCTACAATGAGCAGTTCTTC
clone_size: NA; d_call: TRBD2; j_call: TRBJ2-1; v_call: TRBV7-2; cdr3_aa: CASSLVSSGGNYNEQFF; cdr3_nt: TGTGCCAGCAGCTTAGTCTCTAGCGGGGGGAACTACAATGAGCAGTTCTTC
clone_size: NA; d_call: NA; j_call: TRBJ2-7; v_call: TRBV5-1; cdr3_aa: CASSWGAGTVSYEQYF; cdr3_nt: TGCGCCAGCAGCTGGGGAGCCGGGACGGTCTCCTACGAGCAGTACTTC
clone_size: NA; d_call: NA; j_call: TRBJ1-2; v_call: TRBV14; cdr3_aa: CASSQGFAKDGYTF; cdr3_nt: TGTGCCAGCAGCCAAGGTTTTGCAAAAGATGGCTACACCTTC
clone_size: NA; d_call: TRBD1; j_call: TRBJ1-5; v_call: TRBV25-1; cdr3_aa: CASSGQGRNQPQHF; cdr3_nt: TGTGCCAGCAGTGGACAGGGACGGAATCAGCCCCAGCATTTT
clone_size: NA; d_call: NA; j_call: TRBJ2-7; v_call: TRBV7-2; cdr3_aa: CASSLAGGVPYEQYF; cdr3_nt: TGTGCCAGCAGCTTAGCCGGCGGGGTTCCCTACGAGCAGTACTTC
clone_size: NA; d_call: NA; j_call: TRBJ1-2; v_call: TRBV4-3; cdr3_aa: CASSQGPGLNYGYTF; cdr3_nt: TGCGCCAGCAGCCAAGGCCCAGGGCTTAACTATGGCTACACCTTC
clone_size: NA; d_call: TRBD2; j_call: TRBJ2-7; v_call: TRBV5-1; cdr3_aa: CASSLEASGYEQYF; cdr3_nt: TGCGCCAGCAGCTTGGAGGCTAGCGGCTACGAGCAGTACTTC
clone_size: NA; d_call: NA; j_call: TRBJ2-7; v_call: TRBV27; cdr3_aa: CASSLIQGHNYEQYF; cdr3_nt: TGTGCCAGCAGTCTAATACAGGGACACAACTACGAGCAGTACTTC
clone_size: few; d_call: NA; j_call: TRBJ1-4; v_call: TRBV4-3; cdr3_aa: CASSQSEVEATNEKLFF; cdr3_nt: TGCGCCAGCAGCCAAAGTGAAGTAGAGGCGACTAATGAAAAACTGTTTTTT
clone_size: NA; d_call: NA; j_call: TRBJ1-5; v_call: TRBV6-1; cdr3_aa: CASSRNQQPQHF; cdr3_nt: TGTGCCAGCAGTAGGAACCAGCAGCCCCAGCATTTT
clone_size: few; d_call: NA; j_call: TRBJ2-7; v_call: TRBV30; cdr3_aa: CAWSSRTDSYEQYF; cdr3_nt: TGTGCCTGGAGTTCGAGGACCGACTCCTACGAGCAGTACTTC
clone_size: NA; d_call: NA; j_call: TRBJ2-1; v_call: TRBV4-3; cdr3_aa: CASSQDIATRVRGDEQFF; cdr3_nt: TGCGCCAGCAGCCAAGATATTGCGACTAGAGTGCGAGGCGATGAGCAGTTCTTC
clone_size: NA; d_call: TRBD1; j_call: TRBJ2-7; v_call: TRBV7-8; cdr3_aa: CASSSGTGVGYEQYF; cdr3_nt: TGTGCCAGCAGCTCCGGGACAGGGGTGGGCTACGAGCAGTACTTC
clone_size: NA; d_call: TRBD1; j_call: TRBJ1-5; v_call: TRBV19; cdr3_aa: CASRPDRGGDQPQHF; cdr3_nt: TGTGCCAGTAGACCCGACAGGGGAGGGGATCAGCCCCAGCATTTT
clone_size: NA; d_call: TRBD1; j_call: TRBJ1-2; v_call: TRBV10-3; cdr3_aa: CAISGTPDRAGGYTF; cdr3_nt: TGTGCCATCAGTGGAACCCCGGACAGGGCAGGTGGCTACACCTTC
clone_size: NA; d_call: TRBD2; j_call: TRBJ2-5; v_call: TRBV27; cdr3_aa: CASSRLKRGGRETQYF; cdr3_nt: TGTGCCAGCAGTCGCCTTAAGCGGGGGGGCCGGGAGACCCAGTACTTC
clone_size: NA; d_call: TRBD2; j_call: TRBJ2-2; v_call: TRBV19; cdr3_aa: CASSNLLAGVTNTGELFF; cdr3_nt: TGTGCCAGTAGTAACCTACTAGCGGGGGTTACGAACACCGGGGAGCTGTTTTTT
clone_size: few; d_call: NA; j_call: TRBJ1-3; v_call: TRBV7-2; cdr3_aa: CASSLAPQFSSGNTIYF; cdr3_nt: TGTGCCAGCAGCTTAGCCCCTCAATTTAGCTCTGGAAACACCATATATTTT
clone_size: NA; d_call: NA; j_call: TRBJ2-7; v_call: TRBV4-1; cdr3_aa: CASSPQDSVTYEQYF; cdr3_nt: TGCGCCAGCAGCCCCCAGGACAGCGTTACCTACGAGCAGTACTTC
clone_size: few; d_call: NA; j_call: TRBJ2-7; v_call: TRBV9; cdr3_aa: CASSASRDGSPYEQYF; cdr3_nt: TGTGCCAGCAGCGCTAGCCGGGACGGGAGTCCCTACGAGCAGTACTTC
clone_size: NA; d_call: TRBD2; j_call: TRBJ2-3; v_call: TRBV7-3; cdr3_aa: CASSLTAGGPSSTDTQYF; cdr3_nt: TGTGCCAGCAGCTTAACGGCGGGGGGCCCCTCTAGCACAGATACGCAGTATTTT
clone_size: NA; d_call: NA; j_call: TRBJ1-2; v_call: TRBV6-6; cdr3_aa: CASSYEKTSDYTF; cdr3_nt: TGTGCCAGCAGTTATGAAAAAACCAGTGACTACACCTTC
clone_size: few; d_call: NA; j_call: TRBJ1-1; v_call: TRBV6-6; cdr3_aa: CASRPYLGETEAFF; cdr3_nt: TGTGCCAGCAGACCTTACCTGGGGGAAACTGAAGCTTTCTTT
clone_size: NA; d_call: NA; j_call: TRBJ2-7; v_call: TRBV21-1; cdr3_aa: CASSKGSGVSYEQYF; cdr3_nt: TGTGCCAGCAGCAAAGGTTCAGGGGTGAGCTACGAGCAGTACTTC
clone_size: once; d_call: TRBD2; j_call: TRBJ2-1; v_call: TRBV9; cdr3_aa: CASSVRAGGSYNEQFF; cdr3_nt: TGTGCCAGCAGCGTACGGGCGGGGGGGTCGTACAATGAGCAGTTCTTC
clone_size: NA; d_call: NA; j_call: TRBJ1-1; v_call: TRBV11-1; cdr3_aa: CASSRGFTNTEAFF; cdr3_nt: TGTGCCAGCAGCAGAGGGTTTACGAACACTGAAGCTTTCTTT
clone_size: NA; d_call: TRBD1; j_call: TRBJ1-2; v_call: TRBV2; cdr3_aa: CASSGADRGRFVGYTF; cdr3_nt: TGTGCCAGCAGTGGGGCCGACAGGGGGCGCTTTGTTGGCTACACCTTC
clone_size: NA; d_call: NA; j_call: TRBJ1-2; v_call: TRBV6-6; cdr3_aa: CASTQNGVGDGYTF; cdr3_nt: TGTGCCAGCACCCAGAATGGGGTCGGGGATGGCTACACCTTC
clone_size: NA; d_call: NA; j_call: TRBJ1-5; v_call: TRBV9; cdr3_aa: CASSPSVRDQPQHF; cdr3_nt: TGTGCCAGCAGCCCCAGCGTAAGAGATCAGCCCCAGCATTTT
clone_size: NA; d_call: NA; j_call: TRBJ2-2; v_call: TRBV6-5; cdr3_aa: CASSYSSGSPSGELFF; cdr3_nt: TGTGCCAGCAGTTACTCTTCCGGGAGTCCCAGCGGGGAGCTGTTTTTT
clone_size: NA; d_call: NA; j_call: TRBJ2-5; v_call: TRBV15; cdr3_aa: CATSIDRVGETQYF; cdr3_nt: TGTGCCACCAGCATCGATAGGGTGGGGGAGACCCAGTACTTC
clone_size: NA; d_call: NA; j_call: TRBJ1-2; v_call: TRBV28; cdr3_aa: CASTLPGIPQSGYTF; cdr3_nt: TGTGCCAGCACCCTTCCCGGGATTCCACAGAGTGGCTACACCTTC
clone_size: many; d_call: NA; j_call: TRBJ2-7; v_call: TRBV7-9; cdr3_aa: CASSLAGPTYEQYF; cdr3_nt: TGTGCCAGCAGCTTAGCGGGACCGACGTACGAGCAGTACTTC
clone_size: NA; d_call: NA; j_call: TRBJ2-5; v_call: TRBV10-3; cdr3_aa: CAISGGADQETQYF; cdr3_nt: TGTGCCATCAGTGGGGGGGCAGATCAAGAGACCCAGTACTTC
clone_size: few; d_call: NA; j_call: TRBJ1-4; v_call: TRBV6-1; cdr3_aa: CASSEALGGDNEKLFF; cdr3_nt: TGTGCCAGCAGTGAAGCGTTAGGGGGGGATAATGAAAAACTGTTTTTT
clone_size: once; d_call: NA; j_call: TRBJ2-2; v_call: TRBV5-1; cdr3_aa: CASSLDEGAGELFF; cdr3_nt: TGCGCCAGCAGCCTGGATGAGGGGGCCGGGGAGCTGTTTTTT
clone_size: NA; d_call: TRBD1; j_call: TRBJ1-1; v_call: TRBV7-6; cdr3_aa: CASSLSTGTAGEAFF; cdr3_nt: TGTGCCAGCAGCTTATCGACCGGGACAGCGGGAGAAGCTTTCTTT
clone_size: once; d_call: NA; j_call: TRBJ2-1; v_call: TRBV6-4; cdr3_aa: CASSDFSVTGQSNEQFF; cdr3_nt: TGTGCCAGCAGTGATTTTTCAGTGACAGGACAATCCAATGAGCAGTTCTTC
clone_size: few; d_call: NA; j_call: TRBJ1-2; v_call: TRBV7-2; cdr3_aa: CASSIAVPYGYTF; cdr3_nt: TGTGCCAGCAGCATAGCCGTCCCTTATGGCTACACCTTC
clone_size: NA; d_call: NA; j_call: TRBJ1-1; v_call: TRBV9; cdr3_aa: CASRDGPNTEAFF; cdr3_nt: TGTGCCAGCAGGGACGGCCCGAACACTGAAGCTTTCTTT
clone_size: NA; d_call: NA; j_call: TRBJ2-1; v_call: TRBV6-1; cdr3_aa: CASSDSWLGDEQFF; cdr3_nt: TGTGCCAGCAGTGATTCCTGGCTGGGGGATGAGCAGTTCTTC
clone_size: NA; d_call: NA; j_call: TRBJ2-7; v_call: TRBV7-9; cdr3_aa: CASSYGRASLGEQYF; cdr3_nt: TGTGCCAGCAGCTATGGTCGCGCTAGCCTCGGGGAGCAGTACTTC